Listed below are T cell receptor beta chains from one sample, sequenced in a study of T cell responses to AZD1222 COVID-19 vaccine. Using immunoSEQ multiplex PCR, the repertoire was profiled, and TCRdb retains in-frame clones only, with some absent. The sample has 70,000 to 90,000 clones; more than 75% are singletons. The material was peripheral blood, obtained on day 0 of AZD1222 vaccination. Receptors were obtained from an adult in good health. The CDR3 runs from the conserved cysteine through the conserved F or W. D genes are given only for firm matches. Some rows have no size entry. The others give once, few or many, or a class for an expanded clone.

v_gene,j_gene,abundance,d_gene,CDR3aa,CDR3nt
TRBV4-1,TRBJ1-1,-,-,CASSQRTGNTEAFF,TGCGCCAGCAGCCAACGGACGGGGAACACTGAAGCTTTCTTT
TRBV7-4,TRBJ2-3,-,TRBD2,CASSLASGRTDTQYF,TGTGCCAGCAGCTTAGCTAGCGGGAGGACAGATACGCAGTATTTT
TRBV5-4,TRBJ1-4,-,TRBD1,CASSRQGVDEKLFF,TGTGCCAGCAGCCGACAGGGGGTTGATGAAAAACTGTTTTTT
TRBV14,TRBJ2-7,-,-,CASSQPTLSYEQYF,TGTGCCAGCAGCCAACCTACCCTCTCCTACGAGCAGTACTTC
TRBV5-3,TRBJ2-7,-,-,CARSFYCLGEWYDEQYF,TGTGCCAGAAGCTTCTACTGCCTAGGGGAGTGGTATGACGAGCAGTACTTC
TRBV13,TRBJ2-2,-,-,CASSLLAGELFF,TGTGCCAGCAGCTTACTAGCTGGGGAGCTGTTTTTT
TRBV5-8,TRBJ1-6,-,-,CASSKQVITSPLHF,TGTGCCAGCAGCAAACAGGTAATTACTTCACCCCTCCACTTT
TRBV7-2,TRBJ2-2,-,-,CASSFYTEELFF,TGTGCCAGCAGCTTTTACACCGAGGAGCTGTTTTTT
TRBV30,TRBJ1-6,-,-,CAWSIGVVNSPLHF,TGTGCCTGGAGTATTGGCGTCGTAAATTCACCCCTCCACTTT
TRBV6-4,TRBJ2-2,-,-,CASSRSLSTGELFF,TGTGCCAGCAGTCGAAGTCTTAGCACCGGGGAGCTGTTTTTT
TRBV9,TRBJ1-2,once,TRBD1,CASSAVGDRGTYGYTF,TGTGCCAGCAGCGCAGTAGGGGACAGGGGAACCTATGGCTACACCTTC
TRBV11-2,TRBJ2-7,once,-,CASSWNRVEQYF,TGTGCCAGCAGCTGGAACAGGGTCGAGCAGTACTTC
TRBV27,TRBJ2-7,-,TRBD1,CASSMGGTGVMEQYF,TGTGCCAGCAGTATGGGCGGGACAGGGGTTATGGAGCAGTACTTC
TRBV18,TRBJ1-2,few,-,CASSPGAPGDYGYTF,TGTGCCAGCTCACCAGGGGCCCCCGGGGACTATGGCTACACCTTC
TRBV2,TRBJ2-1,-,-,CASSEEGTGPGQFF,TGTGCCAGCAGTGAAGAGGGTACGGGGCCTGGGCAGTTCTTC
TRBV5-4,TRBJ2-5,-,-,CASSYGQWKETQYF,TGTGCCAGCAGCTACGGACAATGGAAGGAGACCCAGTACTTC
TRBV9,TRBJ2-5,-,TRBD2,CASSVGTSAETQYF,TGTGCCAGCAGCGTAGGGACTAGCGCAGAGACCCAGTACTTC
TRBV20-1,TRBJ2-1,-,-,CSASCEYEQFF,TGCAGTGCTAGTTGTGAATATGAGCAGTTCTTC
TRBV19,TRBJ1-1,few,TRBD1,CASNRGRGRTEAFF,TGTGCCAGTAACCGTGGGAGGGGGCGAACTGAAGCTTTCTTT
TRBV6-4,TRBJ1-1,-,-,CASSSQLNTEAFF,TGTGCCAGCAGTTCACAACTGAACACTGAAGCTTTCTTT
TRBV11-3,TRBJ2-2,few,-,CASSSLAFANTGELFF,TGTGCCAGCAGCTCACTAGCATTCGCGAACACCGGGGAGCTGTTTTTT
TRBV18,TRBJ2-7,-,-,CASSQEGGSTYEQYF,TGTGCCAGCTCACAGGAAGGGGGTTCCACTTACGAGCAGTACTTC
TRBV30,TRBJ1-6,-,-,CAWSETGYNSPLHF,TGTGCCTGGAGCGAGACCGGCTATAATTCACCCCTCCACTTT
TRBV7-2,TRBJ2-1,once,TRBD2,CASSFGTSGYNEQFF,TGTGCCAGCAGCTTCGGGACTAGCGGTTACAATGAGCAGTTCTTC
TRBV7-9,TRBJ1-2,-,-,CASSPREYDGYTF,TGTGCCAGCAGCCCCAGGGAATATGATGGCTACACCTTC
TRBV19,TRBJ2-7,-,TRBD2,CASSDPGGSYEQYF,TGTGCCAGTAGCGATCCGGGGGGCTCCTACGAGCAGTACTTC
TRBV18,TRBJ1-2,-,-,CASSPGNYGYTF,TGTGCCAGCTCCCCTGGTAACTATGGCTACACCTTC
TRBV28,TRBJ1-1,-,-,CASSLYGPNTEAFF,TGTGCCAGCAGTTTGTACGGGCCGAACACTGAAGCTTTCTTT
TRBV5-1,TRBJ2-5,-,TRBD2,CASSWGLADQETQYF,TGCGCCAGCAGCTGGGGACTAGCGGACCAAGAGACCCAGTACTTC
TRBV20-1,TRBJ1-5,few,TRBD1,CSASGTGGMDQPQHF,TGCAGTGCTAGTGGGACAGGGGGGATGGATCAGCCCCAGCATTTT
TRBV5-1,TRBJ2-5,once,-,CASSPGGGSETQYF,TGCGCCAGCAGCCCCGGGGGCGGGAGCGAGACCCAGTACTTC
TRBV28,TRBJ1-4,-,-,CASTWGAPNEKLFF,TGTGCCAGCACCTGGGGGGCGCCTAATGAAAAACTGTTTTTT
TRBV7-2,TRBJ2-1,-,-,CASSLDFYNEQFF,TGTGCCAGCAGCTTAGACTTCTACAATGAGCAGTTCTTC
TRBV5-1,TRBJ1-2,-,-,CASSVQVPPNYGYTF,TGCGCCAGCAGCGTACAAGTACCCCCTAACTATGGCTACACCTTC
TRBV2,TRBJ1-1,-,TRBD1,CASSELRQGKIAFF,TGTGCCAGCAGTGAATTGAGACAGGGTAAGATAGCTTTCTTT
TRBV14,TRBJ2-7,-,-,CASSPQGYEQYF,TGTGCCAGCAGCCCACAGGGTTACGAGCAGTACTTC
TRBV7-2,TRBJ2-2,-,TRBD2,CASSLVGGYANTGELFF,TGTGCCAGCAGCTTAGTCGGGGGGTACGCGAACACCGGGGAGCTGTTTTTT
TRBV30,TRBJ1-2,-,TRBD1,CAWGGQAMGRDGYTF,TGTGCCTGGGGAGGACAGGCCATGGGAAGGGATGGCTACACCTTC
TRBV20-1,TRBJ2-1,-,-,CSASFGAQGSYNEQFF,TGCAGTGCTAGTTTTGGGGCACAGGGCTCCTACAATGAGCAGTTCTTC
TRBV10-3,TRBJ2-4,-,TRBD1,CAISEAGGIAKNIQYF,TGTGCCATCAGTGAAGCAGGGGGTATAGCCAAAAACATTCAGTACTTC
TRBV3-1/TRBV3-2,TRBJ2-3,-,TRBD2,CASSQQAGTSGSLGADTQYF,TGTGCCAGCAGCCAGCAAGCCGGGACTAGCGGGAGCCTAGGGGCAGATACGCAGTATTTT
TRBV6-5,TRBJ1-5,-,TRBD1,CASSFQGAQPQHF,TGTGCCAGCAGTTTTCAGGGGGCTCAGCCCCAGCATTTT
TRBV27,TRBJ2-2,-,-,CASSFWPMRTGELFF,TGTGCCAGCAGTTTTTGGCCCATGAGGACCGGGGAGCTGTTTTTT